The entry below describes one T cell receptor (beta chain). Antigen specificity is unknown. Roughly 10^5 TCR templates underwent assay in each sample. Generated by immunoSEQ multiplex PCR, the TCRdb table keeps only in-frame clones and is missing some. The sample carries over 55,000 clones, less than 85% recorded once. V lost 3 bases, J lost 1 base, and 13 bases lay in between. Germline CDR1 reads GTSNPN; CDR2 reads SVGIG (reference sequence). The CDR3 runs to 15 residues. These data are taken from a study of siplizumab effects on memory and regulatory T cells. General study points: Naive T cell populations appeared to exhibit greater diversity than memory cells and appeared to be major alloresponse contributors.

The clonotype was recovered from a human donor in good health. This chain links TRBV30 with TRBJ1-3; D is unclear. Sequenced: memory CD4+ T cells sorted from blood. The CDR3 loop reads CAWRPKGNSGNTIYF. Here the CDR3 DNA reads TGTGCCTGGAGACCTAAAGGGAATTCTGGAAACACCATATATTTT.